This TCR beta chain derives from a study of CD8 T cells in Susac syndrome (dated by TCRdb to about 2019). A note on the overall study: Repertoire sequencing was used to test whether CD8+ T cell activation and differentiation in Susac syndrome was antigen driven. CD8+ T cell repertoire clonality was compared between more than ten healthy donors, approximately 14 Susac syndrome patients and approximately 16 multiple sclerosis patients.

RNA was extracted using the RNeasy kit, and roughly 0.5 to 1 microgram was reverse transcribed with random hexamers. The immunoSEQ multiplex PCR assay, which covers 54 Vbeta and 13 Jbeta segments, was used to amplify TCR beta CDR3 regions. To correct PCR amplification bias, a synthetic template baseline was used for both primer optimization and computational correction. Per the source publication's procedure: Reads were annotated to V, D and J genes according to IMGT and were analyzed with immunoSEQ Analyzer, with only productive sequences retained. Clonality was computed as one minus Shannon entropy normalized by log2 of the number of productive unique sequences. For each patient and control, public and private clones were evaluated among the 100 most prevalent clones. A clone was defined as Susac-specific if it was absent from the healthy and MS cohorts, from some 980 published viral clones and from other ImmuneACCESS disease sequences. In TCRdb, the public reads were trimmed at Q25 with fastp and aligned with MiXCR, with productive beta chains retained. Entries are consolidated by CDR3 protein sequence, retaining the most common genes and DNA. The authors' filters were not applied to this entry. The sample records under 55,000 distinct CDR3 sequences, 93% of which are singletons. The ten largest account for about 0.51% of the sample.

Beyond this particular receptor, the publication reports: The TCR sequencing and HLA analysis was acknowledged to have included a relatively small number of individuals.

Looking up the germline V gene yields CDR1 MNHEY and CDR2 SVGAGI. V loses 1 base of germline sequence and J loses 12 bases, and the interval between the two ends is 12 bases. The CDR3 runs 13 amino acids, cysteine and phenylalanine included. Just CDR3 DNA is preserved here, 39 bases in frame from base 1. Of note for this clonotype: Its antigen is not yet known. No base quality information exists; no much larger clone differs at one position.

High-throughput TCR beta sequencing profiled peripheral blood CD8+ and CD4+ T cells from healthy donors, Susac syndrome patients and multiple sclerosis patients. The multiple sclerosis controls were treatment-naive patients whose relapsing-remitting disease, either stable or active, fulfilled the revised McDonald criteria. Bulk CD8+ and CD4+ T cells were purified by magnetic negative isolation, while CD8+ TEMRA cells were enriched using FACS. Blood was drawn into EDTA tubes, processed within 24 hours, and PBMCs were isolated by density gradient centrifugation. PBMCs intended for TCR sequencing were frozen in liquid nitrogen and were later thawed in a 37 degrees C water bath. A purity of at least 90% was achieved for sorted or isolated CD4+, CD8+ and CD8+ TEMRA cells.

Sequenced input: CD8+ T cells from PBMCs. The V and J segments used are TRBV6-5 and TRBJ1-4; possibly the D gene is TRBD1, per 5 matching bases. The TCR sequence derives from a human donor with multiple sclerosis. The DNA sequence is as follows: TGTGCCAGCAGTTACTTAGTGGCCAGGGAACTGTTTTTT. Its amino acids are CASSYLVARELFF.